The 29 T cell receptor beta chains reported below all come from one sample, sequenced in a study of cytomegalovirus exposure and HLA in healthy donors. The PCR employed 60 Vbeta primers together with 13 Jbeta primers. The method was immunoSEQ multiplex PCR; TCRdb's version includes in-frame clones alone and lacks a portion of them. In the table there are around 150,000 clones, around 72% of which are singletons. Sequences were obtained from PBMCs. The source of these receptors is a man in his forties or fifties in good health and CMV-seronegative.

The CDR3 DNA is TGTGCCAGCAGTTACTCAGGGGGGGCCAATCAGCCCCAGCATTTT. This codes for CASSYSGGANQPQHF. This chain links TRBV6-5 with TRBJ1-5; TRBD1 might be the D (6 bases). The V gene's germline CDR1 is MNHEY and CDR2 SVGAGI. The CDR3 loop spans 15 amino acids. V was pared by 0 bases and J by 3 bases, with 9 bases between.

The CDR3 DNA reads as TGTGCCAGCTCACTACAGGGGGCGACTAATTCACCCCTCCACTTT. The encoded protein is CASSLQGATNSPLHF. This chain joins TRBV18 and TRBJ1-6; 9 bases are a match to TRBD1. CDR1 and CDR2 from the germline V gene are KGHSH and LQKENI. The V segment lost 4 bases and the J segment 6 bases; nucleotides outside the gene matches: 4. The CDR3 runs 15 residues. Drawing the rest from reference TRBV18 and TRBJ1-6, the complete variable domain is NAGVMQNPRHLVRRRGQEARLRCSPMKGHSHVYWYRQLPEEGLKFMVYLQKENIIDESGMPKERFSAEFPKEGPSILRIQQVVRGDSAAYFCASSLQGATNSPLHFGNGTRLTVT.

The table lists this clone with a few counts. The chain couples TRBV2 to TRBJ2-5; 7 bases fit TRBD2. V gave up 2 bases and J gave up 7 bases; unmatched junction bases: 4. CDR1 is SNHLY, CDR2 FYNNEI, per germline. The CDR3 is 13 amino acids. The CDR3 sequence is CASSEMGEGTQYF. The CDR3 bases are TGTGCCAGCAGTGAAATGGGGGAGGGGACCCAGTACTTC.

The J gene is TRBJ1-4, the V gene TRBV7-2; 7 nucleotides line up with TRBD1. This CDR3 contains 13 residues. The V gene end was trimmed by 9 bases and the J gene end by 8 bases; junction bases not matched to a gene: 9. Germline CDR1 SGHTA, CDR2 FQGNSA. In DNA form, the CDR3 reads TGTGCCAGTCAACAGGGGAGGTCAGAAAAACTGTTTTTT. Protein: CASQQGRSEKLFF.

The rearrangement links TRBV5-1 to TRBJ2-3; a possible D gene is TRBD2 (5 bases). Germline assignment: CDR1 SGHRS and CDR2 YFSETQ. This CDR3 is built from 15 residues. Trimming shortened V by 5 bases and J by 4 bases, and 17 bases separated the two germline ends. This chain's CDR3 is CASSVGRLEADTQYF. The CDR3 DNA reads TGCGCCAGCAGTGTTGGACGGTTGGAGGCAGATACGCAGTATTTT.

The chain couples TRBV11-2 to TRBJ1-2; D gene unclear. The CDR3 consists of 14 residues. The V gene lost 4 bases and the J gene lost 2 bases, with 11 bases spanning the gap. Germline CDR1 SGHAT, CDR2 FQNNGV. CDR3 sequence: CASSSDPQNYGYTF. CDR3 nucleotides: TGTGCCAGCAGCTCAGATCCACAAAACTATGGCTACACCTTC.

The chain recombines TRBV7-3 with TRBJ2-1; 7 bases align to TRBD2. Per germline, CDR1 SGHTA and CDR2 FQGTGA. The ends lost 4 bases at V and 5 bases at J; junction bases unmatched: 5. The CDR3 is 14 residues long. The CDR3 here is CASSSGGSHNEQFF. Written as DNA, the CDR3 is TGTGCCAGCAGCTCCGGGGGGTCCCACAATGAGCAGTTCTTC.

This chain connects TRBV27 to TRBJ2-1; 7 positions agree with TRBD2. V was clipped by 4 bases and J by 4 bases; unmatched bases: 7. Germline CDR1 reads MNHEY; CDR2 reads SMNVEV (reference sequence). The CDR3 spans 15 residues. The CDR3 DNA is TGTGCCAGCAGTTCCAGCGGGGCGGTTTACAATGAGCAGTTCTTC. Amino acids: CASSSSGAVYNEQFF.

The chain joins TRBV15 to TRBJ1-5; TRBD1 aligns across 10 bases. Germline assignment: CDR1 LNHNV and CDR2 YYDKDF (reference sequence). This CDR3 comprises 16 residues. V lost 5 bases and J lost 4; bases outside the gene matches: 8. The CDR3 sequence is CATSERGDRGNQPQHF. The CDR3 DNA follows: TGTGCCACCAGCGAACGCGGGGACAGGGGAAATCAGCCCCAGCATTTT.

The chain joins TRBV6-5 to TRBJ2-7; TRBD1 agrees at 8 bases. V trimming: 6 bases; J trimming: 3 bases; junction bases outside the gene matches: 10. Looked up from germline, CDR1 is MNHEY and CDR2 is SVGAGI. The CDR3 sequence is 15 residues long. DNA of the CDR3: TGTGCCAGCAGACCTTGGACAGGGAAGAGCTACGAGCAGTACTTC. Translated, it gives CASRPWTGKSYEQYF.

A few counts support this clone. The rearrangement joins TRBV28 to TRBJ1-6; no clear D. The CDR3 spans 15 residues. Germline loops: CDR1 MDHEN, CDR2 SYDVKM. Trimming stripped 6 bases from V and 0 bases from J, with 9 bases between. The CDR3 bases are TGTGCCAGCAGCCCCCGTAGCTCCTATAATTCACCCCTCCACTTT. Translated: CASSPRSSYNSPLHF.

Many counts were recorded for this clone. Here the CDR3 reads CASSGKGLNTEAFF. The CDR3 nucleotides are TGTGCCAGCAGTGGTAAGGGGTTGAACACTGAAGCTTTCTTT. The chain combines TRBV6-1 with TRBJ1-1; D possibly corresponds to TRBD1 (5 bases). Germline assignment: CDR1 MNHNS and CDR2 SASEGT. Trimming shortened V by 4 bases and J by 0 bases, and 9 bases separated the two germline ends. This CDR3 comprises 14 residues.

The DNA for the CDR3 is TGCAGCGTGCGGACAGATAATGAAAAACTGTTTTTT. Protein product: CSVRTDNEKLFF. The gene calls are TRBV29-1 and TRBJ1-4, with D possibly being TRBD1 (6 bases). Trimming removed 6 bases at V and 4 bases at J, with 9 bases between. The CDR3 runs 12 residues. The germline V gene encodes CDR1 SQVTM and CDR2 ANQGSEA.

This clone appeared a few times. The V gene is TRBV19, the J gene TRBJ1-2; a possible D gene is TRBD1 (6 bases). V gave up 5 bases and J gave up 7 bases, with 14 bases separating them. This CDR3 has 13 residues. Germline lookup yields CDR1 LNHDA and CDR2 SQIVND (reference sequence). The CDR3 sequence is CASSVATGSGYTF. The CDR3 nucleotides are TGTGCCAGTAGTGTAGCCACAGGGTCTGGCTACACCTTC.

This clone was seen only a few times. The V gene is TRBV5-1, the J gene TRBJ2-7; tentatively, D is TRBD2 (5 bases). Germline V gene lookup returns CDR1 SGHRS and CDR2 YFSETQ. This CDR3 is built from 13 residues. Trimming removed 4 bases from V and 5 bases from J, with 13 bases in between. The chain's CDR3 is CASSPLGEHEQYF. The CDR3 region has the DNA TGCGCCAGCAGCCCCCTCGGGGAACACGAGCAGTACTTC. The variable domain in full, with the rest retrieved from reference TRBV5-1 and TRBJ2-7, is KAGVTQTPRYLIKTRGQQVTLSCSPISGHRSVSWYQQTPGQGLQFLFEYFSETQRNKGNFPGRFSGRQFSNSRSEMNVSTLELGDSALYLCASSPLGEHEQYFGPGTRLTVT.

In DNA form, the CDR3 reads TGTGCCAGCAGCCAGGACAGATCCTCCTATAATTCACCCCTCCACTTT. Protein: CASSQDRSSYNSPLHF. The chain carries TRBV13 and TRBJ1-6; weak D call: TRBD1 (6 bases). Trimming pared 5 bases from V and 0 bases from J, leaving 11 bases between. This CDR3 region has 16 residues. From germline, CDR1 is PRHDT and CDR2 FYEKMQ (reference sequence).

There are a few counts of this clone. J is TRBJ2-3 and V is TRBV5-1, with 12 bases fitting TRBD1. V was pared by 5 bases and J by 6 bases, with 7 bases of the junction left unmatched. Per the germline V gene, CDR1 is SGHRS and CDR2 is YFSETQ. This CDR3 has 15 residues. The CDR3 reads CASSHGTGGLDTQYF. The DNA of the CDR3 is TGCGCCAGCAGTCACGGGACAGGGGGCCTCGATACGCAGTATTTT.

This chain joins TRBV15 and TRBJ2-7; D might be TRBD1 (5 bases). CDR1 is LNHNV, CDR2 YYDKDF, per germline (reference sequence). The ends were cut back, 2 bases at V and 6 bases at J, with 8 bases in the middle. The CDR3 loop spans 12 amino acids. CDR3 coding DNA: TGTGCCACCAGCAGACTCACAGGCGAGCAGTACTTC. It is translated as CATSRLTGEQYF.

The chain couples TRBV5-8 to TRBJ2-2, with D tentatively TRBD2 (6 bases). Trimming shortened V by 4 bases and J by 4 bases, and 14 bases separated the two germline ends. CDR3 length: 15 amino acids. Germline CDR1 and CDR2: SGHTS and YDEGEE. The chain's CDR3 is CASSGGVKGTGELFF. The CDR3 nucleotides are TGTGCCAGCAGCGGCGGGGTCAAGGGCACCGGGGAGCTGTTTTTT.

This clone was picked up one time. The V call is TRBV6-4, the J call TRBJ1-5, with TRBD1 matching over 10 bases. This CDR3 has 13 amino acids. Germline trimming cut 5 bases from V and 7 bases from J; bases unmatched to any gene: 2. CDR1 and CDR2 (germline): MRHNA, SNTAGT. The CDR3 is CASSRDRGQPQHF. The CDR3, as DNA: TGTGCCAGCAGTAGGGACAGGGGCCAGCCCCAGCATTTT.

The chain joins TRBV5-4 to TRBJ1-2, with no clear D. The CDR3 runs to 13 residues. Looked up from germline, CDR1 is SGHNT and CDR2 is YYREEE (reference sequence). V lost 1 base, J lost 4 bases, and 8 bases lay in between. The CDR3 DNA reads as TGTGCCAGCAGCTTGTCCGGACTCTATGGCTACACCTTC. Encoded protein: CASSLSGLYGYTF.

This chain uses TRBV10-2 with TRBJ1-4; D call uncertain. This CDR3 is built from 14 residues. Germline values: CDR1 WSHSY, CDR2 SAAADI. The V gene lost 5 bases and the J gene lost 0 bases, with 7 bases spanning the gap. CDR3 protein: CASSLVATNEKLFF. In DNA form, the CDR3 reads TGCGCCAGCAGTCTAGTGGCAACTAATGAAAAACTGTTTTTT.

The rearrangement uses TRBV7-2 and TRBJ1-1; D gene ambiguous. The CDR3 is made up of 18 amino acids. Germline CDR1 and CDR2: SGHTA and FQGNSA. Trimming removed 3 bases at V and 1 base at J, with 21 bases between. The CDR3 loop reads CASSLKFGRQSPNTEAFF. DNA of the CDR3: TGTGCCAGCAGCTTGAAGTTCGGGAGGCAGTCGCCGAACACTGAAGCTTTCTTT.

The chain couples TRBV9 to TRBJ2-1, with D possibly being TRBD1 (5 bases). The CDR3 runs 14 residues. Per germline, CDR1 SGDLS and CDR2 YYNGEE. The germline V and J ends were trimmed by 0 bases and 7 bases, with 11 bases remaining between them. CDR3 protein: CASSVVPGWNEQFF. The CDR3 DNA follows: TGTGCCAGCAGCGTAGTCCCAGGGTGGAATGAGCAGTTCTTC. The full variable domain, rest sourced from reference TRBV9 and TRBJ2-1, is DSGVTQTPKHLITATGQRVTLRCSPRSGDLSVYWYQQSLDQGLQFLIQYYNGEERAKGNILERFSAQQFPDLHSELNLSSLELGDSALYFCASSVVPGWNEQFFGPGTRLTVL.

CDR3 sequence (DNA): TGTGCCAGCAGCAAAATAAGGGGGGGGACAGGGGGATCACCCCTCCACTTT. Its translation is CASSKIRGGTGGSPLHF. The genes are TRBV11-2 and TRBJ1-6; TRBD1 matches 11 bases. V gave up 5 bases and J gave up 10 bases; unmatched junction bases: 13. Germline V CDR1 and CDR2: SGHAT, FQNNGV. The CDR3 covers 17 residues. The whole variable domain, filled in from reference TRBV11-2 and TRBJ1-6, reads EAGVAQSPRYKIIEKRQSVAFWCNPISGHATLYWYQQILGQGPKLLIQFQNNGVVDDSQLPKDRFSAERLKGVDSTLKIQPAKLEDSAVYLCASSKIRGGTGGSPLHFGNGTRLTVT.

In this sample, this clone turned up a few times. The chain employs TRBV29-1 and TRBJ2-2, with D possibly matching TRBD2 (5 bases). CDR3 size: 12 residues. Trimming stripped 7 bases from V and 6 bases from J, with 12 bases between. CDR1 is SQVTM, CDR2 ANQGSEA, per germline. The CDR3 bases are TGCAGCGCTCAGACGGGGTCCGGGGAGCTGTTTTTT. This sequence encodes CSAQTGSGELFF.

V gene TRBV19 combines with J gene TRBJ1-1; the D is unclear. Trimming took off 8 bases at V and 7 bases at J, with 11 bases between the two ends. Germline V gives CDR1 LNHDA, CDR2 SQIVND (reference sequence). This CDR3 is built from 11 residues. For the CDR3, the DNA is TGTGCCAGTGGTGAGGTAAATGAAGCTTTCTTT. Its translation: CASGEVNEAFF.

The chain is built from TRBV4-1 and TRBJ2-3, with a weak D call TRBD2 (6 bases). Germline loops: CDR1 MGHRA, CDR2 YSYEKL. Trimming removed 0 bases from V and 1 base from J, with 11 bases in between. The CDR3 covers 16 residues. CDR3 sequence reads: CASSQERWGGTDTQYF. The DNA of the CDR3 is TGCGCCAGCAGCCAAGAGAGGTGGGGGGGCACAGATACGCAGTATTTT.

The rearrangement links TRBV5-1 to TRBJ2-7; 7 positions agree with TRBD1. Germline trimming cut 2 bases from V and 0 bases from J; bases unmatched to any gene: 14. The CDR3 consists of 18 residues. Germline CDR1 is SGHRS and CDR2 is YFSETQ. The CDR3 DNA is TGCGCCAGCAGCTTATCTACCGGGACAGCTAGGAGCTCCTACGAGCAGTACTTC. Amino acid sequence: CASSLSTGTARSSYEQYF. Together with reference TRBV5-1 and TRBJ2-7, the CDR3 gives the full variable domain: KAGVTQTPRYLIKTRGQQVTLSCSPISGHRSVSWYQQTPGQGLQFLFEYFSETQRNKGNFPGRFSGRQFSNSRSEMNVSTLELGDSALYLCASSLSTGTARSSYEQYFGPGTRLTVT.